Listed here are 13 T cell receptor beta chains from one sample, sequenced in a study of beta chain features in type 1 diabetes. The whole isolated RNA underwent reverse transcription, so sequencing captured expressed TCRB transcripts. The data were produced by immunoSEQ multiplex PCR, yet TCRdb's version contains in-frame clones alone and is incomplete. The table lists approximately 340,000 clones, approximately 16% of them singletons. Sequenced input: naive CD4+ T cells from blood. Receptor source: a woman aged 18 to 35 in good health.

In its sample, this clone was seen a few times. The chain is built from TRBV7-9 and TRBJ1-2; no clear D. Looked up from germline, CDR1 is SEHNR and CDR2 is FQNEAQ (reference sequence). Deletions cut 1 base from V and 4 bases from J, with 7 bases between. The CDR3 totals 13 residues. The CDR3 DNA reads TGTGCCAGCAGCTTAGGTAACGGCTATGGCTACACCTTC. Amino acids: CASSLGNGYGYTF.

The chain employs TRBV21-1 and TRBJ2-7; TRBD2 is the table's D call and was not checked against the DNA. TRBV21-1 is shown as a pseudogene. This CDR3 comprises 14 residues. The CDR3 region is CASSKEETAYEQYF. CDR3 sequence (DNA): TGTGCCAGCAGCAAAGAGGAGACTGCGTACGAGCAGTACTTC.

This clone showed up just a few times. The gene calls are TRBV18 and TRBJ2-3, with D possibly being TRBD2 (6 bases). Germline CDR1 reads KGHSH; CDR2 reads LQKENI. V lost 4 bases and J 0 bases, leaving 8 bases between the germline ends. The CDR3 has 14 residues. Here the CDR3 DNA reads TGTGCCAGCTCACGAGCGGGTAGCACAGATACGCAGTATTTT. Translated, it gives CASSRAGSTDTQYF. Supplemented by reference TRBV18 and TRBJ2-3, the full variable domain reads NAGVMQNPRHLVRRRGQEARLRCSPMKGHSHVYWYRQLPEEGLKFMVYLQKENIIDESGMPKERFSAEFPKEGPSILRIQQVVRGDSAAYFCASSRAGSTDTQYFGPGTRLTVL.

The chain couples TRBV6-5 to TRBJ2-7; 9 bases are a match to TRBD1. The CDR3 covers 14 residues. Trimming at V came to 6 bases and at J to 6 bases, leaving 9 bases not matched to a gene. The V gene's germline CDR1 is MNHEY and CDR2 SVGAGI. In nucleotides, the CDR3 is TGTGCCAGCAGCTCCGGACAGGGGTTTAGCGAGCAGTACTTC. Translation gives CASSSGQGFSEQYF.

This clone occurred a few times. The chain recombines TRBV28 with TRBJ1-2; D remains ambiguous. CDR1 and CDR2 from the germline V gene are MDHEN and SYDVKM. Trimming removed 3 bases at V and 14 bases at J, with 13 bases between. This CDR3 region has 11 residues. The CDR3 DNA reads TGTGCCAGCAGTTTTAATATAGGGAGGACCTTC. Amino acid sequence: CASSFNIGRTF.

The V call is TRBV15, the J call TRBJ2-1, with TRBD2 matching 7 bases. The trim removed 1 base at V and 3 bases at J, leaving 6 bases unmatched. Germline CDR1 LNHNV, CDR2 YYDKDF (reference sequence). The CDR3 sequence is 16 residues long. This CDR3 is CATSRGRDYYYNEQFF. The CDR3 DNA follows: TGTGCCACCAGCAGAGGCCGGGACTATTACTACAATGAGCAGTTCTTC.

The chain combines TRBV29-1 with TRBJ2-7; TRBD1 aligns across 10 bases. The V segment lost 4 bases and the J segment 5 bases; nucleotides outside the gene matches: 5. The CDR3 has 13 residues. Per germline, CDR1 SQVTM and CDR2 ANQGSEA. The CDR3 DNA reads as TGCAGCGTTGGGACAGGGGGGGACCACGAGCAGTACTTC. Its translation: CSVGTGGDHEQYF.

This clone was seen only a few times. V and J are TRBV30 and TRBJ1-1, with 8 bases lining up with TRBD1. Germline loops: CDR1 GTSNPN, CDR2 SVGIG (reference sequence). Trimming cost V 4 bases and J 0 bases; bases outside gene matches: 7. The CDR3 loop spans 15 amino acids. The CDR3 DNA sequence: TGTGCCTGGATTAGATCGGGACAGGTGAACACTGAAGCTTTCTTT. It is translated as CAWIRSGQVNTEAFF.

The chain recombines TRBV7-8 with TRBJ2-3; TRBD2 aligns across 12 bases. The length of the CDR3 is 16 residues. The germline gives CDR1 SGHVS, CDR2 FQNEAQ. The ends lost 6 bases at V and 1 base at J; junction bases unmatched: 5. The DNA of the CDR3 is TGTGCCAGCAGGATAAGACTAGCGGGGGGCACAGATACGCAGTATTTT. It encodes CASRIRLAGGTDTQYF.

The DNA for the CDR3 is TGTGCCAGCACCCCCGGTTCAGGGTTTGGGGAGACCCAGTACTTC. It translates to CASTPGSGFGETQYF. J is TRBJ2-5 and V is TRBV7-2; possible D gene TRBD1, 5 bases. Germline V gene lookup returns CDR1 SGHTA and CDR2 FQGNSA. The CDR3 runs to 15 residues. The V and J ends lost 7 bases and 5 bases respectively, with 20 bases between them.

This chain joins TRBV30 and TRBJ2-7; TRBD1 is a possible D gene (6 bases). Per the germline V gene, CDR1 is GTSNPN and CDR2 is SVGIG (reference sequence). Trimming pared 0 bases from V and 1 base from J, leaving 16 bases between. This CDR3 comprises 16 residues. CDR3 coding DNA: TGTGCCTGGAGTGTAGGTAGGGGGATCTTTTCCTACGAGCAGTACTTC. Translation: CAWSVGRGIFSYEQYF. The full variable domain, its missing parts supplied by reference TRBV30 and TRBJ2-7, is SQTIHQWPATLVQPVGSPLSLECTVEGTSNPNLYWYRQAAGRGLQLLFYSVGIGQISSEVPQNLSASRPQDRQFILSSKKLLLSDSGFYLCAWSVGRGIFSYEQYFGPGTRLTVT.

This clone appeared a few times. The genes are TRBV7-6 and TRBJ2-6; 7 nucleotides match TRBD2. The CDR3 runs to 18 residues. V gave up 5 bases and J gave up 4 bases; unmatched junction bases: 14. Per the germline V gene, CDR1 is SGHVS and CDR2 is FNYEAQ. The CDR3 nucleotides read TGTGCCAGCAGCGCCGTGGGGCGGGAGTCCTCAGGGGCCAACGTCCTGACTTTC. This encodes CASSAVGRESSGANVLTF.

This clone appeared a few times. The J gene is TRBJ2-7, the V gene TRBV5-4; D may be TRBD2 (5 bases). Trimming took off 0 bases at V and 2 bases at J, with 9 bases between the two ends. The germline CDR1 and CDR2 sequences are SGHNT and YYREEE (reference sequence). The CDR3 covers 14 residues. CDR3 DNA sequence: TGTGCCAGCAGCTTGGAAGGACTTACCTACGAGCAGTACTTC. Protein: CASSLEGLTYEQYF.